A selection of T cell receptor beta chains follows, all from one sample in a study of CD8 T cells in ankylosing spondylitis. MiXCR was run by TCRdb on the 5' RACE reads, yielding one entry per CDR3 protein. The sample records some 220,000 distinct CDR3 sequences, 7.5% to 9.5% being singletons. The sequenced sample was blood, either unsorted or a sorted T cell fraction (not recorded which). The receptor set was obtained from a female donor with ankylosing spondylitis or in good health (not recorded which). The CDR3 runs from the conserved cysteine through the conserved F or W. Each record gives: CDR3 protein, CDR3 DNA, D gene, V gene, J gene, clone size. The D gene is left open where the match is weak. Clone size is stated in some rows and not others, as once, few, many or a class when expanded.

CDR3aa: CASSRTSGANEQFF
CDR3nt: TGTGCCAGCAGCCGGACTAGCGGGGCGAATGAGCAGTTCTTC
d_gene: TRBD2
v_gene: TRBV12-3/TRBV12-4
j_gene: TRBJ2-1
abundance: NA

CDR3aa: CASSPMGQGAFTEAFF
CDR3nt: TGTGCCAGCAGTCCAATGGGACAGGGGGCTTTCACTGAAGCTTTCTTT
d_gene: TRBD1
v_gene: TRBV12-3/TRBV12-4
j_gene: TRBJ1-1
abundance: many

CDR3aa: CASSLRDSLTDTQYF
CDR3nt: TGTGCCAGCAGTTTAAGGGACAGTCTCACAGATACGCAGTATTTT
d_gene: TRBD1
v_gene: TRBV28
j_gene: TRBJ2-3
abundance: NA

CDR3aa: CASSPTGVSYNEQFF
CDR3nt: TGCGCCAGCAGCCCCACAGGGGTCTCCTACAATGAGCAGTTCTTC
d_gene: TRBD1
v_gene: TRBV5-1
j_gene: TRBJ2-1
abundance: many

CDR3aa: CSARDTSGVYNEQFF
CDR3nt: TGCAGTGCTAGAGATACTAGCGGGGTCTACAATGAGCAGTTCTTC
d_gene: TRBD2
v_gene: TRBV20-1
j_gene: TRBJ2-1
abundance: NA

CDR3aa: CTIGGGPYEQYF
CDR3nt: TGTACCATCGGTGGGGGTCCTTACGAGCAGTACTTC
d_gene: NA
v_gene: TRBV10-3
j_gene: TRBJ2-7
abundance: many

CDR3aa: CASSPAGSFTIYF
CDR3nt: TGTGCCAGCAGCCCAGCGGGGTCTTTCACCATATATTTT
d_gene: NA
v_gene: TRBV12-3/TRBV12-4
j_gene: TRBJ1-3
abundance: many

CDR3aa: CASTLYRGGYEQYF
CDR3nt: TGTGCCAGCACCCTTTACAGGGGCGGCTACGAGCAGTACTTC
d_gene: TRBD1
v_gene: TRBV28
j_gene: TRBJ2-7
abundance: many

CDR3aa: CASGAVRPTDTQYF
CDR3nt: TGTGCCAGCGGGGCGGTCCGCCCCACAGATACGCAGTATTTT
d_gene: NA
v_gene: TRBV7-8
j_gene: TRBJ2-3
abundance: many

CDR3aa: CASRRTSGSVEQYF
CDR3nt: TGTGCCAGCAGGCGGACTAGCGGGAGTGTCGAGCAGTACTTC
d_gene: TRBD2
v_gene: TRBV7-9
j_gene: TRBJ2-7
abundance: NA

CDR3aa: CASSPRVPGGNEQFF
CDR3nt: TGTGCCAGCAGTCCCCGGGTCCCCGGGGGAAATGAGCAGTTCTTC
d_gene: NA
v_gene: TRBV12-3/TRBV12-4
j_gene: TRBJ2-1
abundance: once

CDR3aa: CAWSPGQGYSNQPQHF
CDR3nt: TGTGCCTGGAGTCCGGGACAGGGTTATAGCAATCAGCCCCAGCATTTT
d_gene: TRBD1
v_gene: TRBV30
j_gene: TRBJ1-5
abundance: many

CDR3aa: CASSQTDYEQYF
CDR3nt: TGTGCCAGCAGCCAAACGGACTACGAGCAGTACTTC
d_gene: NA
v_gene: TRBV14
j_gene: TRBJ2-7
abundance: many

CDR3aa: CASSGQAGAYNEQFF
CDR3nt: TGTGCCAGCAGTGGGCAAGCGGGAGCCTACAATGAGCAGTTCTTC
d_gene: TRBD2
v_gene: TRBV12-3/TRBV12-4
j_gene: TRBJ2-1
abundance: many

CDR3aa: CASSPRVAGGNEQFF
CDR3nt: TGTGCCAGCAGCCCCCGGGTAGCGGGGGGCAATGAGCAGTTCTTC
d_gene: TRBD2
v_gene: TRBV3-1
j_gene: TRBJ2-1
abundance: many

CDR3aa: CASRKTSGAYQETQYF
CDR3nt: TGTGCCAGCAGGAAGACTAGCGGAGCGTACCAAGAGACCCAGTACTTC
d_gene: TRBD2
v_gene: TRBV7-2
j_gene: TRBJ2-5
abundance: NA

CDR3aa: CASTQLGPGQGDTQYF
CDR3nt: TGTGCCAGCACCCAATTGGGACCGGGTCAGGGGGATACGCAGTATTTT
d_gene: NA
v_gene: TRBV5-5
j_gene: TRBJ2-3
abundance: once

CDR3aa: CASSPSGRGYYEQYF
CDR3nt: TGTGCCAGCAGTCCCTCCGGCAGGGGCTACTACGAGCAGTACTTC
d_gene: NA
v_gene: TRBV28
j_gene: TRBJ2-7
abundance: many